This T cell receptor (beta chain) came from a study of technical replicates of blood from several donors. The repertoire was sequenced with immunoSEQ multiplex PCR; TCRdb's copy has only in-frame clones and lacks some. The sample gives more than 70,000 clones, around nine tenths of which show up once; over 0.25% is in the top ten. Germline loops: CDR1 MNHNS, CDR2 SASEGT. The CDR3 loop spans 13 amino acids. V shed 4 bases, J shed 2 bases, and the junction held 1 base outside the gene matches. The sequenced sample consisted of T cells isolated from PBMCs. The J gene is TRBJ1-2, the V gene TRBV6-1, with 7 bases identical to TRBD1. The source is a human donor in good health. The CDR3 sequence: CASSGDRNYGYTF. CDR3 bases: TGTGCCAGCAGTGGGGACAGAAACTATGGCTACACCTTC.